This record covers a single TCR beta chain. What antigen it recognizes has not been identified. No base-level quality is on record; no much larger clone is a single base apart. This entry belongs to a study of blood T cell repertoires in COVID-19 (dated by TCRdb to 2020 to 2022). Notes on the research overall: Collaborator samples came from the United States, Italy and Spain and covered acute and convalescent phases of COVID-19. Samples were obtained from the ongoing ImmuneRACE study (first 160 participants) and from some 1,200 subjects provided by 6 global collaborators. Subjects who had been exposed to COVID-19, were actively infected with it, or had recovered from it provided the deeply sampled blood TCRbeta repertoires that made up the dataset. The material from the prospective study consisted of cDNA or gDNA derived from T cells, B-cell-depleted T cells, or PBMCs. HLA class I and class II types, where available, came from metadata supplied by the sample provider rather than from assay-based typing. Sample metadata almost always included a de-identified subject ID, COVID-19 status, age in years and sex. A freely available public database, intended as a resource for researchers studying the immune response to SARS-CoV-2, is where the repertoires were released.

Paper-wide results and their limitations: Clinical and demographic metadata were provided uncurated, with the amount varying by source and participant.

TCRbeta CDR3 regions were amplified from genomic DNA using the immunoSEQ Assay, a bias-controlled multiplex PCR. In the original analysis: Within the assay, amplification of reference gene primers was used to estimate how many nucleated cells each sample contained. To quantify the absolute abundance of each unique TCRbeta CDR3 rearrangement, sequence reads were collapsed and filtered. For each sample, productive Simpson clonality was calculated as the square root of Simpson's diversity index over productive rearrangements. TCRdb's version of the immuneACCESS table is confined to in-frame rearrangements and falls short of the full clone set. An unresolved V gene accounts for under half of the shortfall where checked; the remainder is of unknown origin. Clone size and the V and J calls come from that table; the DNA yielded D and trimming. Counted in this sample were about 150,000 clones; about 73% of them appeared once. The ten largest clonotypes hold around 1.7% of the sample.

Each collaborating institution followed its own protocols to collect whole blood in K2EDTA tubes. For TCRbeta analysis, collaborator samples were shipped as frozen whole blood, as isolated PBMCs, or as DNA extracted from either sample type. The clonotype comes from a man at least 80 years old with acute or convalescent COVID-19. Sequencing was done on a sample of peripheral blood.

The CDR3 in this case is CASTRTPDYGYTF. The DNA sequence is TGTGCCAGCACTAGAACCCCGGACTATGGCTACACCTTC. The chain is made from TRBV6-5 and TRBJ1-2; the D gene assignment is ambiguous. From cysteine to phenylalanine, the CDR3 is 13 amino acids long. The read is trimmed to its CDR3 DNA, 39 bases read in frame from base 1. V drops 7 bases and J drops 3 bases, leaving 12 bases in between. As encoded in the germline V gene, CDR1 is MNHEY while CDR2 is SVGAGI.